This T cell receptor beta chain was sequenced in a study of blood T cells in healthy people across ages. The second PCR ran roughly 6 to 11 cycles with a sample-barcoded 5' primer and J-beta primers. TCRdb analysed the 5' RACE reads with MiXCR anew, one entry per CDR3 protein. The data show more than 600,000 distinct CDR3 sequences, about 25% seen once. Study observations and caveats: Conclusively comparing naive with antigen-experienced cells was impossible with unsorted PBMCs.

On this clonotype: Its antigen remains unidentified.

CDR1 and CDR2 (germline): MNHNS, SASEGT. The CDR3 has 13 residues. V was clipped by 3 bases and J by 0 bases, with 5 bases between them. The data also belong to a second study, concerning T cells of mothers and their children.

The rearrangement joins TRBV6-1 to TRBJ1-2; no reliable D call. The specimen was blood. The receptor comes from a boy aged 5-17 years in good health. CDR3 residues: CASSEQPNYGYTF. The CDR3 coding sequence is TGTGCCAGCAGTGAGCAGCCTAACTATGGCTACACCTTC.